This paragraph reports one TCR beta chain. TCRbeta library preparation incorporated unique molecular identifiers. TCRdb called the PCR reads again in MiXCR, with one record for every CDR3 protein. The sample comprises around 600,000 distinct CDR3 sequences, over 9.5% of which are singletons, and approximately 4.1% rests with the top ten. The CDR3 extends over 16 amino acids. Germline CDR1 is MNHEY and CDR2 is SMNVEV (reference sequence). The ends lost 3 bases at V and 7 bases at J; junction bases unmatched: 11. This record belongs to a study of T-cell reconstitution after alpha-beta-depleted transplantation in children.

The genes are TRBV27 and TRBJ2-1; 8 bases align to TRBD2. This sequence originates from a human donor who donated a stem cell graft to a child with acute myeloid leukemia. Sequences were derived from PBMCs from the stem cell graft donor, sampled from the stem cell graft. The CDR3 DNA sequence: TGTGCCAGCAGTTTTTTAGACGGGAGGGCCCGGAATGAGCAGTTCTTC. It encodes CASSFLDGRARNEQFF.